This T cell receptor (beta chain) was recovered during a study of blood T cell repertoires in COVID-19. Overall study: In each case, the material was cDNA or gDNA derived from T cells, B-cell-depleted T cells, or PBMCs.

Source study methods: For nucleated cells, counts were estimated from reference gene primer amplification. Sequenced by immunoSEQ multiplex PCR; TCRdb stores in-frame clones only, minus some. V, J and clone size derive from that table, while D and trimming were established from the DNA sequence. Of under 200,000 clones in the sample, around 91% were seen once. Germline V gene lookup returns CDR1 SGHRS and CDR2 YFSETQ. Trimming at V came to 0 bases and at J to 6 bases, leaving 7 bases not matched to a gene. This CDR3 comprises 15 residues. Cohorts were assigned according to the clinical history that participants reported. Recovery among Cohort 3 donors was established by two negative PCRs, clearance, or symptom resolution.

Sequenced material: PBMCs or T cells enriched from blood (not recorded which). The receptor was isolated from a woman aged 18-35 years who had recovered from COVID-19. The chain employs TRBV5-1 and TRBJ1-2, with 8 bases identical to TRBD1. CDR3 in DNA: TGCGCCAGCAGCTTGGCCCCAGGGGGCGCGGATGGCTACACCTTC. It codes for CASSLAPGGADGYTF.